The T cell receptor (beta chain) under discussion was sequenced for a study of OX40 agonist ivuxolimab in advanced cancers. In the study overall: Ivuxolimab, an agonistic anti-OX40 (CD134) antibody, was given to patients. Prior anti-PD-1, anti-PD-L1 or anti-CTLA-4 therapy was allowed; 40% to 50% had some. Three dose-escalation patients had partial responses: one with hepatocellular carcinoma and two with cutaneous melanoma.

This clone was observed once. Its antigen is not known. Sequenced by immunoSEQ multiplex PCR; TCRdb stores in-frame clones only, minus some. The table records 65,000 to 95,000 clones, 70% to 90% of them present only once. Study results and limitations: There were, on average, more expanded clones in CD8+ T cells than in CD4+.

This receptor was identified in an adult with an advanced solid tumor such as melanoma, head and neck, liver or kidney cancer. Material: CD4+ or CD8+ T cells sorted from blood, obtained in a trial of the OX40 agonist ivuxolimab.

CDR3 amino acids: CASSPVTGDNVLTF. The CDR3 bases are TGTGCCAGCAGCCCAGTGACAGGAGACAACGTCCTGACTTTC. The chain employs TRBV7-2 and TRBJ2-6, with a possible D match to TRBD1 (6 bases). CDR1 is SGHTA, CDR2 FQGNSA, per germline. This CDR3 comprises 14 residues. V lost 5 bases to trimming and J lost 9 bases, with 14 bases between them.